Presented here are 19 T cell receptor beta chains from one specimen sequenced in a study of graft-versus-host responses after intestinal transplantation (dated by TCRdb to about 2021). The time point label here, explained by the study, means: cells obtained before transplantation from donor or recipient. The antigens these receptors bind are not known. The method behind the library was the immunoSEQ multiplex PCR assay. TCRdb took over this immuneACCESS table, retaining in-frame rearrangements with V and J assigned. Such tables are incomplete; in checked studies, under half of the missing clones stem from an unresolved V gene, and the remainder is unexplained. Recorded for this sample are 90,000 to 95,000 clones; approximately 92% of them occurred a single time. Together, the top ten hold roughly 0.49% of the sample. The source was unstimulated CD8+ T cells sorted from spleen or lymph node cells, collected before intestinal transplant. These receptors all come from a human donor who received an intestinal transplant.

The chain employs TRBV29-1 and TRBJ2-7; 8 positions match TRBD1. Germline CDR1 is SQVTM and CDR2 is ANQGSEA. This CDR3 has 12 amino acids. J lost 4 bases, V lost 5 bases, and 4 bases had no gene match. CDR3 amino acids: CSVWGQEYEQYF. In DNA, the CDR3 is TGCAGCGTTTGGGGACAGGAGTACGAGCAGTACTTC.

The chain joins TRBV6-6 to TRBJ1-1; weak D call: TRBD1 (6 bases). CDR1 and CDR2 from the germline V gene are MNHNY and SVGAGI (reference sequence). V gave up 5 bases and J gave up 5 bases, with 15 bases separating them. The CDR3 has 14 residues. CDR3 coding DNA: TGTGCCAGCAGTACAGGGCGGGGGGGTACTGAAGCTTTCTTT. Protein sequence: CASSTGRGGTEAFF.

The CDR3 here is CASRFSGRAHNEQFF. In DNA form, the CDR3 reads TGTGCCAGCAGATTTAGCGGGAGGGCGCACAATGAGCAGTTCTTC. This chain uses TRBV7-9 with TRBJ2-1, with TRBD2 matching over 11 bases. V dropped 6 bases and J dropped 5; count of bases not matched to a gene: 6. Germline loops: CDR1 SEHNR, CDR2 FQNEAQ (reference sequence). The CDR3 covers 15 residues.

This sequence joins TRBV27 and TRBJ1-3; TRBD1 might be the D (5 bases). Germline CDR1 reads MNHEY; CDR2 reads SMNVEV (reference sequence). CDR3 length: 15 residues. The V end lost 4 bases, the J end lost 0 bases, and 10 bases lay between the germline ends. The CDR3 sequence: CASSYSGGSGNTIYF. CDR3 coding DNA: TGTGCCAGCAGTTATTCCGGGGGCTCTGGAAACACCATATATTTT.

CDR3 in amino acids: CAWSGHTNTEAFF. CDR3 bases: TGTGCCTGGAGTGGGCATACAAACACTGAAGCTTTCTTT. The gene calls are TRBV30 and TRBJ1-1, with D hard to call. Trimming stripped 1 base from V and 2 bases from J, with 8 bases between. This CDR3 spans 13 amino acids. The germline V gene has CDR1 GTSNPN and CDR2 SVGIG (reference sequence). The full variable domain, completed using reference TRBV30 and TRBJ1-1, is SQTIHQWPATLVQPVGSPLSLECTVEGTSNPNLYWYRQAAGRGLQLLFYSVGIGQISSEVPQNLSASRPQDRQFILSSKKLLLSDSGFYLCAWSGHTNTEAFFGQGTRLTVV.

This clone was seen only once. This rearrangement joins TRBV7-2 to TRBJ2-1; TRBD2 is a possible D gene (5 bases). Germline V lookup: CDR1 SGHTA, CDR2 FQGNSA. The V and J ends lost 4 bases and 5 bases respectively, with 18 bases between them. This CDR3 contains 16 residues. In DNA, the CDR3 is TGTGCCAGCAGCTCCGGGATAACGGGAACTGACAATGAGCAGTTCTTC. Its protein product is CASSSGITGTDNEQFF.

The rearrangement uses TRBV27 and TRBJ2-7; 11 nucleotides align to TRBD2. V lost 6 bases to trimming and J lost 4 bases; unmatched junction nucleotides: 14. Germline CDR1 and CDR2: MNHEY and SMNVEV (reference sequence). CDR3 size: 17 residues. The CDR3 protein is CASRTDTPGLADYEQYF. In DNA form, the CDR3 reads TGTGCCAGCAGAACAGACACGCCGGGACTAGCGGATTACGAGCAGTACTTC.

This clone came up once. This chain connects TRBV29-1 to TRBJ2-1, with 8 bases lining up with TRBD2. CDR1 and CDR2 from the germline V gene are SQVTM and ANQGSEA. The V gene end was trimmed by 0 bases and the J gene end by 9 bases; junction bases not matched to a gene: 7. The CDR3 contains 14 residues. In nucleotides, the CDR3 is TGCAGCGTTGAAGAGGGCGGGGGGCCCAGTGAGCAGTTCTTC. As protein: CSVEEGGGPSEQFF.

This chain uses TRBV19 with TRBJ2-2; D gene unclear. This CDR3 has 13 residues. Germline V gene data show CDR1 as LNHDA and CDR2 as SQIVND (reference sequence). Trimming stripped 5 bases from V and 7 bases from J, with 11 bases between. CDR3 DNA sequence: TGTGCCAGTAGTGCACGGAGTGGCGGGGAGCTGTTTTTT. It translates to CASSARSGGELFF.

The gene calls are TRBV6-1 and TRBJ1-1, with D possibly TRBD1 on 6 matching bases. Trimming removed 1 base at V and 11 bases at J, with 14 bases between. Germline lookup yields CDR1 MNHNS and CDR2 SASEGT. This CDR3 comprises 13 residues. The CDR3 here is CASSEGDRGLAFF. CDR3 coding DNA: TGTGCCAGCAGTGAAGGCGATAGGGGGTTGGCTTTCTTT.

This clone was observed once. The V gene is TRBV7-9, the J gene TRBJ2-2; TRBD1 might be the D (5 bases). CDR1 is SEHNR and CDR2 is FQNEAQ in the germline V gene (reference sequence). The CDR3 runs 19 residues. V was trimmed by 1 base and J by 6 bases, leaving 24 bases between them. This chain's CDR3 is CASSLVGWSWGRLPGELFF. In DNA, the CDR3 is TGTGCCAGCAGCTTAGTGGGTTGGAGCTGGGGCCGTCTCCCCGGGGAGCTGTTTTTT.

This sequence joins TRBV6-1 and TRBJ2-2; TRBD1 aligns across 9 bases. Trimming at V came to 4 bases and at J to 2 bases, leaving 11 bases not matched to a gene. Germline V gene lookup returns CDR1 MNHNS and CDR2 SASEGT. There are 18 residues in the CDR3. In nucleotides, the CDR3 is TGTGCCAGCAGTGGGGGGGACAGGGTTCGTTTTAACACCGGGGAGCTGTTTTTT. Protein sequence: CASSGGDRVRFNTGELFF.

CDR3 nucleotides: TGTGCCAGCGGCTACGTGACGGGAGTCTATGGCTACACCTTC. It translates to CASGYVTGVYGYTF. The gene calls are TRBV5-6 and TRBJ1-2; D gene ambiguous. V was cut by 7 bases and J by 4 bases, with 17 bases left in between. CDR1 SGHDT and CDR2 YYEEEE come from the germline V gene. The CDR3 consists of 14 residues.

The rearrangement uses TRBV27 and TRBJ2-7; TRBD2 aligns across 10 bases. Per the germline V gene, CDR1 is MNHEY and CDR2 is SMNVEV (reference sequence). The CDR3 totals 15 residues. With V trimmed by 5 bases and J by 4 bases, 8 bases remained unmatched. The CDR3 DNA is TGTGCCAGCAGTCCCACTACTAGCGGGATTTACGAGCAGTACTTC. Its protein product is CASSPTTSGIYEQYF.

The rearrangement uses TRBV4-2 and TRBJ2-2; D unclear. The V end was cut by 1 base, the J end by 5 bases, with 17 bases between. Germline CDR1 and CDR2: LGHNA and YNFKEQ. CDR3 length equals 17 residues. The CDR3 DNA sequence: TGTGCCAGCAGCCAAGGAGCCCCCCGGGTATGGACCGGGGAGCTGTTTTTT. Encoded protein: CASSQGAPRVWTGELFF.

This rearrangement joins TRBV30 to TRBJ2-3; 7 positions match TRBD2. The CDR3 contains 16 residues. Germline V gene lookup returns CDR1 GTSNPN and CDR2 SVGIG (reference sequence). Trimming at V came to 2 bases and at J to 3 bases, leaving 11 bases not matched to a gene. The CDR3 DNA reads as TGTGCCTGGAGTTCTATCGGGACTATCGGTACAGATACGCAGTATTTT. It codes for CAWSSIGTIGTDTQYF.

The V gene is TRBV19, the J gene TRBJ2-5; unclear D gene. The J call may be incorrect, as the DNA end agrees better with TRBJ2-7. CDR1 is LNHDA, CDR2 SQIVND, per germline (reference sequence). This CDR3 region has 11 residues. CDR3 sequence: CASSTGREQYF. The DNA for the CDR3 is TGTGCCAGTAGTACTGGGCGCGAGCAGTACTTC.

The chain carries TRBV28 and TRBJ1-5; possible D gene TRBD1, 5 bases. The ends were cut back, 6 bases at V and 7 bases at J, with 19 bases in the middle. CDR1 and CDR2 (germline): MDHEN, SYDVKM. There are 15 residues in the CDR3. CDR3 amino acids: CASRSDRFAGQPQHF. CDR3 coding DNA: TGTGCCAGCAGATCAGACAGATTCGCCGGGCAGCCCCAGCATTTT.

The rearrangement links TRBV9 to TRBJ2-1; tentatively, D is TRBD1 (5 bases). V was trimmed by 3 bases and J by 5 bases, leaving 9 bases between them. CDR1 and CDR2 (germline): SGDLS, YYNGEE. The CDR3 is 13 amino acids. Written as DNA, the CDR3 is TGTGCCAGCAGCGAGCAGGGCGACAATGAGCAGTTCTTC. It codes for CASSEQGDNEQFF.